The 8 T cell receptor beta chains in this list originate from one sample, sequenced in a study. TCRdb reprocessed the 5' RACE reads via MiXCR and lists one record per CDR3 protein. The data show about 55,000 distinct CDR3 sequences, about a sixth seen once. Sequences were obtained from naive CD4+ T cells sorted from blood. Stated subset: naive CD4+ T cells, CD4+CD45RA+CD25-. These receptors were obtained from a female donor with breast cancer.

This clonotype was counted at least ten times. V gene TRBV7-2 combines with J gene TRBJ1-2; 8 nucleotides align to TRBD1. This CDR3 spans 16 amino acids. Germline-derived CDR1 and CDR2 are SGHTA and FQGNSA. V lost 1 base and J lost 4; bases outside the gene matches: 8. The CDR3 protein is CASSLDRSGTGYGYTF. In DNA, the CDR3 is TGTGCCAGCAGCTTAGATCGTTCCGGGACAGGCTATGGCTACACCTTC.

This clonotype has ten or more counts. The gene calls are TRBV12-3 or TRBV12-4 and TRBJ1-1; the match to TRBD1 covers 8 bases. The J segment lost 7 bases and the V segment lost 7 bases, leaving 11 bases of the junction unmatched. The CDR3 has 14 amino acids. Here the CDR3 reads CASKSPDRGGEAFF. DNA of the CDR3: TGTGCCAGCAAGTCACCTGACAGGGGAGGTGAAGCTTTCTTT.

The gene calls are TRBV5-1 and TRBJ2-1; 9 bases map to TRBD1. The CDR3 is made up of 15 amino acids. J gave up 8 bases and V 0 bases, and 6 bases lay outside the gene matches. Germline CDR1 and CDR2: SGHRS and YFSETQ. The chain's CDR3 is CASSLGQGVLHEQFF. The CDR3 DNA reads as TGCGCCAGCAGCTTGGGACAGGGGGTACTCCATGAGCAGTTCTTC.

This clonotype has only a few counts. V and J are TRBV7-2 and TRBJ2-2; 10 nucleotides align to TRBD2. The CDR3 consists of 14 residues. Germline lookup yields CDR1 SGHTA and CDR2 FQGNSA. J lost 8 bases, V lost 3 bases, and 3 bases had no gene match. The DNA for the CDR3 is TGTGCCAGCAGCTTGGCTAGCGGGAGTGGGGAGCTGTTTTTT. It yields the protein CASSLASGSGELFF.

The rearrangement uses TRBV6-1 and TRBJ1-1; 7 bases map to TRBD1. The V gene end was trimmed by 6 bases and the J gene end by 3 bases; junction bases not matched to a gene: 4. Germline assignment: CDR1 MNHNS and CDR2 SASEGT. The CDR3 runs 13 residues. CDR3 sequence (DNA): TGTGCCAGCAGGGCCGACAGGGACACTGAAGCTTTCTTT. Residues: CASRADRDTEAFF.

This clonotype came up many times. This rearrangement joins TRBV7-3 to TRBJ2-1; D might be TRBD2 (6 bases). The length of the CDR3 is 15 residues. V lost 5 bases to trimming and J lost 5 bases, with 16 bases between them. Germline V CDR1 and CDR2: SGHTA, FQGTGA. The CDR3 DNA sequence: TGTGCCAGCAGCCCGACGGGACTGAACCACAATGAGCAGTTCTTC. Its translation is CASSPTGLNHNEQFF.

In this sample, this clonotype turned up many times. The rearrangement links TRBV10-3 to TRBJ1-1; 7 bases match TRBD1. The CDR3 covers 15 residues. Per germline, CDR1 ENHRY and CDR2 SYGVKD. The trim removed 7 bases at V and 2 bases at J, leaving 10 bases unmatched. The CDR3 protein is CAIMSVTGTNTEAFF. DNA of the CDR3: TGTGCCATCATGTCTGTGACAGGGACCAACACTGAAGCTTTCTTT.

This sequence joins TRBV7-6 and TRBJ2-7; 8 positions agree with TRBD2. This CDR3 is built from 15 residues. CDR1 and CDR2 (germline): SGHVS, FNYEAQ. Trimming took 4 bases from V and 6 from J; bases not matched to a gene: 11. The CDR3 here is CASSSWPVGTSEQYF. The CDR3 coding sequence is TGTGCCAGCAGCTCCTGGCCCGTTGGGACTAGCGAGCAGTACTTC. The variable domain in full, completed from reference TRBV7-6 and TRBJ2-7, reads GAGVSQSPRYKVTKRGQDVALRCDPISGHVSLYWYRQALGQGPEFLTYFNYEAQQDKSGLPNDRFSAERPEGSISTLTIQRTEQRDSAMYRCASSSWPVGTSEQYFGPGTRLTVT.